The clone carrying this T cell receptor (beta chain) has only one observation. Trimming cost V 1 base and J 8 bases, with 12 bases left between them. This CDR3 is 14 amino acids long. CDR1 and CDR2 (germline): LGHDT, YNNKEL (reference sequence). The data were obtained in a study of blood T cell repertoires in COVID-19. As for the study in general: Some COVID-19 samples were acute and others convalescent; all came from the United States, Italy and Spain.

Libraries were prepared by immunoSEQ multiplex PCR; TCRdb keeps only in-frame clonotypes and omits some of them. The sample has 180,000 or so clones, about 87% seen once. The chain joins TRBV3-1 (or the pseudogene TRBV3-2) to TRBJ2-1; no reliable D call. The material sequenced was peripheral blood. The receptor was isolated from a man aged 40-50 years with active or convalescent COVID-19. Here the CDR3 DNA reads TGTGCCAGCAGCCAAGCTGGCGTTGGAGATGAGCAGTTCTTC. This translates into CASSQAGVGDEQFF.